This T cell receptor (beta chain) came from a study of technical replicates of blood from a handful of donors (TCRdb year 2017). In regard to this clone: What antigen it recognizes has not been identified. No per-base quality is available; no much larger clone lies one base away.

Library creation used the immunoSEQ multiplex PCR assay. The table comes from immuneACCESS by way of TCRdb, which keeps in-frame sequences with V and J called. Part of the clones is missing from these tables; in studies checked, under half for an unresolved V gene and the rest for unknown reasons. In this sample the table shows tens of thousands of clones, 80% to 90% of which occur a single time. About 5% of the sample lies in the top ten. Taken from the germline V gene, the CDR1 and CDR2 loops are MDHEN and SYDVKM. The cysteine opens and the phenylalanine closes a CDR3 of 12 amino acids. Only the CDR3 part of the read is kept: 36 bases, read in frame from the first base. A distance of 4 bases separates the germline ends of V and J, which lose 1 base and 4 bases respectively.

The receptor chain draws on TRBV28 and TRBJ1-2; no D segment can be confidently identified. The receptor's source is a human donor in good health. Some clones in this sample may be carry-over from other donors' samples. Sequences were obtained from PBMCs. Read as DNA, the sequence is TGTGCCAGCAGTTTATTTCTCTATGGCTACACCTTC. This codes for CASSLFLYGYTF.